The subject of this entry is one T cell receptor beta chain. Its antigen is currently unknown. CDR3 length equals 15 residues. Germline lookup yields CDR1 ENHRY and CDR2 SYGVKD. The junction had 5 bases not matched to a gene; V was cut back by 2 bases and J by 3 bases. This sample stems from a study of T cell repertoires in cytomegalovirus infection. Study-level background: The public TCR beta signatures pointed to both CMV infection and matching HLA type.

Overall study results and limits: Accumulated public TCR beta family frequency recognized individuals carrying CMV together with the relevant HLA. Dominating the ex vivo response were HLA-C-restricted CMV-specific TCR beta clonotypes.

Each CDR3 protein is one row after TCRdb ran MiXCR on the reads. The sample shows nearly 650,000 distinct CDR3 sequences, 24% of them seen only once. The chain carries TRBV10-3 and TRBJ2-3; 7 bases align to TRBD2. The origin of this receptor is a human donor in good health (CMV status not recorded). Some clones in this sample may be carry-over from other donors' samples. Sequencing was performed on CD8+ T cells from PBMCs. CDR3 in DNA: TGTGCCATCAGTGAGCTAGAGCGGGGAACAGATACGCAGTATTTT. Its translation: CAISELERGTDTQYF.